The sequence of this T cell receptor (beta chain) was determined in a study of T cells in Graves' hyperthyroidism and ophthalmopathy. The overall study: Any treatment followed the collection of peripheral blood at initial diagnosis.

Unmatched junction bases numbered 5, after V lost 5 bases and J lost 5 bases. There are 13 residues in the CDR3. General study points: Most thyroid clonotypes expanded above 0.001 were also detected in blood.

The source of the PBMCs was around 9 ml of fresh peripheral blood. This clonotype was found a few times. Its antigen is not identified. RNA transcripts gave rise to amplified TCR beta CDR3 regions. An initial round of RT-PCR targeting the TCR CDR3 relied on the HTBI primer set. TCRdb analysed the multiplex PCR reads with MiXCR anew, one entry per CDR3 protein. The sample has some 740,000 distinct CDR3 sequences, 14% seen once; the top ten hold 10% to 13%. This receptor was taken from a woman younger than 35 with Graves' hyperthyroidism. V and J are TRBV12-3 or TRBV12-4 and TRBJ1-2; 7 positions match TRBD1. Sequenced sample: blood. The CDR3 DNA sequence: TGTGCCAGCAGTGGGACAGCGCCTTATGGCTACACCTTC. Residues: CASSGTAPYGYTF.